The 19 T cell receptor beta chains presented below share a single source sample, sequenced in a study of T-cell memory formation after mild COVID-19. TCRdb re-derived calls from the 5' RACE reads in MiXCR, one entry per CDR3 protein. The table includes 210,000 or so distinct CDR3 sequences, under 12% detected once. Input material: PBMCs or a T cell subset sorted from them (not recorded which). These receptors came from a man aged 18 to 29 who had mild COVID-19 (a few samples of this study predate the infection). Cell type and time point are not known.

This sequence joins TRBV20-1 and TRBJ2-5, with 7 bases identical to TRBD1. CDR1 and CDR2 from the germline V gene are DFQATT and SNEGSKA (reference sequence). The V and J ends lost 1 base and 5 bases, in that order; junction bases with no gene match: 7. The CDR3 has 14 residues. CDR3 sequence: CSARAQTGRETQYF. The DNA of the CDR3 is TGCAGTGCTAGAGCTCAGACAGGGCGGGAGACCCAGTACTTC.

This clonotype has just a few counts. The chain links TRBV7-3 to TRBJ2-3; tentatively, D is TRBD2 (6 bases). The CDR3 covers 15 residues. Trimming shortened V by 0 bases and J by 5 bases, and 12 bases separated the two germline ends. Germline CDR1 is SGHTA and CDR2 is FQGTGA. The DNA for the CDR3 is TGTGCCAGCAGCTTAACGTTCGGGACTCGAGATACGCAGTATTTT. It is translated as CASSLTFGTRDTQYF.

In this sample, this clonotype turned up a few times. The genes are TRBV18 and TRBJ2-3; D ambiguous. Per germline, CDR1 KGHSH and CDR2 LQKENI. This CDR3 region has 16 residues. Trimming left V 2 bases short and J 4 bases short, with 16 bases between. CDR3 residues: CASSPNRPGGADTQYF. The CDR3 DNA follows: TGTGCCAGCTCACCAAATAGGCCAGGTGGGGCAGATACGCAGTATTTT. Complete variable domain (other parts from reference TRBV18 and TRBJ2-3): NAGVMQNPRHLVRRRGQEARLRCSPMKGHSHVYWYRQLPEEGLKFMVYLQKENIIDESGMPKERFSAEFPKEGPSILRIQQVVRGDSAAYFCASSPNRPGGADTQYFGPGTRLTVL.

The CDR3, as DNA: TGTGCCAGCCGAACGACTAGCTCGGTGGAGACCCAGTACTTC. Its protein is CASRTTSSVETQYF. The rearrangement links TRBV2 to TRBJ2-5; 7 bases align to TRBD2. V lost 8 bases to trimming and J lost 5 bases; unmatched junction nucleotides: 11. There are 14 residues in the CDR3. Germline CDR1 is SNHLY and CDR2 is FYNNEI.

This clonotype appeared a few times. The rearrangement joins TRBV20-1 to TRBJ1-2; the D gene is possibly TRBD1 (5 bases). This CDR3 comprises 15 residues. Germline V CDR1 and CDR2: DFQATT, SNEGSKA (reference sequence). Trimming removed 3 bases at V and 4 bases at J, with 18 bases between. Here the CDR3 DNA reads TGCAGTGCTAGGACCCACCCCGGGACCCTCTATGGCTACACCTTC. Protein: CSARTHPGTLYGYTF.

The V call is TRBV6-5, the J call TRBJ2-7, with 8 bases lining up with TRBD2. V dropped 2 bases and J dropped 2; count of bases not matched to a gene: 2. CDR3 size: 14 residues. Per the germline V gene, CDR1 is MNHEY and CDR2 is SVGAGI. The DNA for the CDR3 is TGTGCCAGCAGTTACGCGGGGGGCCCCTACGAGCAGTACTTC. It is translated as CASSYAGGPYEQYF.

CDR3 amino acids: CASSREAFIGTEAFF. Written as DNA, the CDR3 is TGTGCCAGCAGCCGAGAGGCATTTATCGGGACTGAAGCTTTCTTT. This chain joins TRBV7-2 and TRBJ1-1; D call uncertain. The V gene's germline CDR1 is SGHTA and CDR2 FQGNSA. CDR3 length equals 15 residues. V gave up 5 bases and J gave up 5 bases, with 18 bases separating them.

The V gene is TRBV27, the J gene TRBJ1-2; unclear D gene. The CDR3 is 13 amino acids. Germline V CDR1 and CDR2: MNHEY, SMNVEV (reference sequence). V lost 2 bases, J lost 8 bases, and 12 bases lay in between. As DNA, the CDR3 is TGTGCCAGCAGTTTAAACTGGGCCGGGGGCTACACCTTC. Its protein is CASSLNWAGGYTF.

V is TRBV7-6 and J is TRBJ1-3; possible D gene TRBD1, 6 bases. V shed 1 base and J shed 2 bases, with 9 bases lying between them. Germline values: CDR1 SGHVS, CDR2 FNYEAQ. The CDR3 length is 15 residues. The CDR3 bases are TGTGCCAGCAGCTTAGTAGGGGGGACTGGAAACACCATATATTTT. This codes for CASSLVGGTGNTIYF.

This chain connects TRBV11-2 to TRBJ2-7; TRBD1 agrees at 7 bases. V lost 1 base and J lost 4; bases outside the gene matches: 7. The CDR3 has 15 residues. Germline V gives CDR1 SGHAT, CDR2 FQNNGV. CDR3 nucleotides: TGTGCCAGCAGCTTAGGCCCGGGACAGCAATACGAGCAGTACTTC. It specifies CASSLGPGQQYEQYF. Variable domain in full (rest from reference TRBV11-2 and TRBJ2-7): EAGVAQSPRYKIIEKRQSVAFWCNPISGHATLYWYQQILGQGPKLLIQFQNNGVVDDSQLPKDRFSAERLKGVDSTLKIQPAKLEDSAVYLCASSLGPGQQYEQYFGPGTRLTVT.

The chain uses TRBV15 and TRBJ1-4; TRBD1 might be the D (5 bases). V lost 0 bases to trimming and J lost 8 bases, with 10 bases between them. The V gene's germline CDR1 is LNHNV and CDR2 YYDKDF (reference sequence). This CDR3 is 14 amino acids long. CDR3 protein: CATSRDQGGEKLFF. The CDR3 DNA is TGTGCCACCAGCAGAGATCAGGGCGGAGAAAAACTGTTTTTT. Based on the CDR3 plus reference TRBV15 and TRBJ1-4, the full variable domain is DAMVIQNPRYQVTQFGKPVTLSCSQTLNHNVMYWYQQKSSQAPKLLFHYYDKDFNNEADTPDNFQSRRPNTSFCFLDIRSPGLGDTAMYLCATSRDQGGEKLFFGSGTQLSVL.

The chain has TRBV4-3 and TRBJ1-2; tentative D call: TRBD1 (6 bases). V lost 1 base, J lost 7 bases, and 19 bases lay in between. This CDR3 spans 16 amino acids. The germline V gene has CDR1 LGHNA and CDR2 YSLEER. Written as DNA, the CDR3 is TGCGCCAGCAGCCAAGCTGACGGGGGGCGCCTGAGTGGCTACACCTTC. Encoded protein: CASSQADGGRLSGYTF.

The V gene is TRBV19, the J gene TRBJ2-3, with 11 bases fitting TRBD2. CDR1 is LNHDA and CDR2 is SQIVND in the germline V gene (reference sequence). The length of the CDR3 is 15 residues. V shed 6 bases, J shed 4 bases, and the junction held 6 bases outside the gene matches. CDR3 in amino acids: CASSPTSGAADTQYF. The CDR3 DNA follows: TGTGCCAGTAGCCCGACTAGCGGGGCGGCAGATACGCAGTATTTT.

This sequence joins TRBV19 and TRBJ1-1; D perhaps matches TRBD1 (6 bases). Germline V CDR1 and CDR2: LNHDA, SQIVND (reference sequence). V lost 4 bases, J lost 2 bases, and 14 bases lay in between. The CDR3 covers 15 residues. In nucleotides, the CDR3 is TGTGCCAGTAGTACCCTGGACAGTACTAACACTGAAGCTTTCTTT. This gives the protein CASSTLDSTNTEAFF.

Only a few counts were recorded for this clonotype. The rearrangement joins TRBV7-9 to TRBJ1-3, with 8 bases fitting TRBD1. Germline V gene lookup returns CDR1 SEHNR and CDR2 FQNEAQ (reference sequence). The CDR3 runs 17 residues. The V gene end was trimmed by 5 bases and the J gene end by 4 bases; junction bases not matched to a gene: 13. In DNA, the CDR3 is TGTGCCAGCAGCCACAGAAAGGGACAGGCCTCGGGAAACACCATATATTTT. As protein: CASSHRKGQASGNTIYF.

The rearrangement uses TRBV21-1 and TRBJ2-7. TRBV21-1 is marked as a pseudogene. This CDR3 is 13 amino acids long. CDR3 protein: CASIWTGPYEQYV. The CDR3 region has the DNA TGTGCCAGCATTTGGACAGGGCCCTACGAGCAGTACGTC.

J is TRBJ1-1 and V is TRBV7-3; D is perhaps TRBD1 (5 bases). Trimming removed 1 base from V and 1 base from J, with 13 bases in between. The CDR3 spans 16 residues. The germline gives CDR1 SGHTA, CDR2 FQGTGA. CDR3 DNA: TGTGCCAGCAGCTTAATGGGGGTAGGGGAGAACACTGAAGCTTTCTTT. Encoded protein: CASSLMGVGENTEAFF.

The table lists this clonotype with a few counts. The chain carries TRBV3-1 and TRBJ2-1; perhaps TRBD1 as D (5 bases). The CDR3 extends over 13 amino acids. CDR1 and CDR2 from the germline V gene are LGHDT and YNNKEL (reference sequence). V gave up 0 bases and J gave up 12 bases, with 12 bases separating them. The CDR3 reads CASSQDRESVQFF. Written as DNA, the CDR3 is TGTGCCAGCAGCCAAGACAGGGAAAGCGTGCAGTTCTTC.

This chain joins TRBV12-3 or TRBV12-4 and TRBJ1-3; D uncertain. The CDR3 is 14 residues long. The V end lost 8 bases, the J end lost 0 bases, and 11 bases lay between the germline ends. The CDR3 region has the DNA TGTGCCAGCGCTAGGGTAAACTCTGGAAACACCATATATTTT. Translated, it gives CASARVNSGNTIYF.